This is a list of T cell receptor beta chains from one sample in a study of cytomegalovirus exposure and HLA in healthy donors. TCRdb's copy holds only in-frame clones and misses some; the assay was immunoSEQ multiplex PCR. The sample lists a few hundred thousand clones; 90% were seen once. The sequencing input was PBMCs. Receptors were obtained from a woman between 25 and 40 years old in good health and CMV-seronegative. The CDR3 runs from the conserved cysteine through the conserved F or W. A D gene is named only where the DNA matches it firmly. Expanded clones get a size class; other rows say once, few or many, or leave the size out.

>NA|TRBV11-3|TRBJ1-5|NA
TGTGCCAGCAGCTTAGAAGGTCAGCCCCAGCATTTT
CASSLEGQPQHF
>NA|TRBV27|TRBJ1-1|NA
TGTGCCAGCAGTAGACAGAATCTGAACACTGAAGCTTTCTTT
CASSRQNLNTEAFF
>TRBD2|TRBV19|TRBJ2-1|NA
TGTGCCAGTATGCGGGGACTAGTCGGTAGGACTAACAATGAGCAGTTCTTC
CASMRGLVGRTNNEQFF
>TRBD2|TRBV28|TRBJ2-7|NA
TGTGCCAGCAGCCCCGCCCGGACTAGCGGGAGGTACGAGCAGTACTTC
CASSPARTSGRYEQYF
>NA|TRBV4-1|TRBJ2-5|NA
TGCGCCAGCAGCTTATCTAGGGGTCAGGAGACCCAGTACTTC
CASSLSRGQETQYF
>TRBD2|TRBV5-1|TRBJ2-1|once
TGCGCCAGCAGCTTGGGGAGCGGGAGTGGCTACAATGAGCAGTTCTTC
CASSLGSGSGYNEQFF
>NA|TRBV14|TRBJ2-1|NA
TGTGCCAGCAGCCAAGAACTAGTATCCTACAATGAGCAGTTCTTC
CASSQELVSYNEQFF
>NA|TRBV6-1|TRBJ2-1|NA
TGTGCCAGCAGTGAAACTCTGGGGAGCTCCTACAATGAGCAGTTCTTC
CASSETLGSSYNEQFF
>TRBD1|TRBV5-1|TRBJ2-3|NA
TGCGCCAGCAGCTTCGGACAGGGGCCAGATACGCAGTATTTT
CASSFGQGPDTQYF
>NA|TRBV14|TRBJ2-6|NA
TGTGCCAGCAGCCCTGGGGCCAACGTCCTGACTTTC
CASSPGANVLTF
>TRBD1|TRBV29-1|TRBJ1-1|NA
TGCAGCGTTGAAGGCCGACCCGACAGGGGGCGATTCACTGAAGCTTTCTTT
CSVEGRPDRGRFTEAFF
>NA|TRBV6-1|TRBJ1-2|NA
TGTGCCAGCAGGATATCAGGGGAGGTATATGGCTACACCTTC
CASRISGEVYGYTF
>TRBD2|TRBV6-6|TRBJ2-3|NA
TGTGCCAGCAGCCATGTACGGGAGGGGACAGATACGCAGTATTTT
CASSHVREGTDTQYF
>NA|TRBV25-1|TRBJ2-2|NA
TGTGCCAGCAGTGAACACGGGCCATCTGGGGAGCTGTTTTTT
CASSEHGPSGELFF
>TRBD2|TRBV2|TRBJ2-7|once
TGTGCCAGCAGTGAGGCTAGCGGGATGTACGAGCAGTACTTC
CASSEASGMYEQYF
>NA|TRBV7-8|TRBJ2-3|NA
TGTGCCAGCAGCATGGGTGGGCGGATGGACACAGATACGCAGTATTTT
CASSMGGRMDTDTQYF
>NA|TRBV11-1|TRBJ1-5|NA
TGTGCCAGCAGCTTTGAGAGCAATCAGCCCCAGCATTTT
CASSFESNQPQHF
>NA|TRBV5-1|TRBJ1-4|NA
TGCGCCAGCAGCTTCAACCGGGCAGGTCCAAAACTGTTTTTT
CASSFNRAGPKLFF
>TRBD2|TRBV9|TRBJ2-1|NA
TGTGCCAGCAGTTCAAGCGGGGCACCCTACAATGAGCAGTTCTTC
CASSSSGAPYNEQFF
>TRBD1|TRBV13|TRBJ2-3|NA
TGTGCCAGCAGCCAGGCCGGGACAGCCACAGATACGCAGTATTTT
CASSQAGTATDTQYF
>NA|TRBV6-4|TRBJ2-1|NA
TGTGCCAGCAGTGAATACGGAGCTTTTGACAATGAGCAGTTCTTC
CASSEYGAFDNEQFF
>TRBD1|TRBV6-6|TRBJ1-4|NA
TGTGCCAGCAGTCTGGACAGGCCAGGGGAAAAACTGTTTTTT
CASSLDRPGEKLFF
>TRBD1|TRBV11-3|TRBJ2-1|NA
TGTGCCAGCAGCCTACAGGGGCATGAGCAGTTCTTC
CASSLQGHEQFF